This T cell receptor (beta chain) derives from a study of cytomegalovirus exposure and HLA in healthy donors. As to this clone: Its antigen remains unknown.

Study-wide findings and caveats: CMV serostatus was the only immune exposure information that was available.

The PCR employed 60 Vbeta primers together with 13 Jbeta primers. Repertoires were generated with immunoSEQ multiplex PCR, while TCRdb's copy carries only in-frame clones and drops some. The sample carries about 130,000 clones, roughly 79% recorded once. Sequenced input: PBMCs. This clonotype originated in a woman aged 45-60 years in good health and CMV-seronegative.

For the CDR3, the DNA is TGTGCCAGCAGCTCTAACACCGGGACAGTGCAAGAGACCCAGTACTTC. Translated, it gives CASSSNTGTVQETQYF. The V and J genes are TRBV7-9 and TRBJ2-5; 7 bases fit TRBD1. Germline CDR1 and CDR2: SEHNR and FQNEAQ (reference sequence). The V and J ends lost 4 bases and 2 bases, in that order; junction bases with no gene match: 10. The CDR3 consists of 16 residues.